The table lists the clone carrying this TCR beta chain with a few counts. Its antigen is not identified. The sequenced template was cDNA made from the entire isolated RNA. Libraries were prepared by immunoSEQ multiplex PCR; TCRdb keeps only in-frame clonotypes and omits some of them. Of about 900,000 clones listed, roughly 17% are singletons. CDR1 and CDR2 (germline): MDHEN, SYDVKM. The CDR3 has 13 residues. Trimming left V 8 bases short and J 0 bases short, with 8 bases between. This sample is drawn from a study of beta chain features in type 1 diabetes. Study-level findings and limits: Highly expressing activated T cells could be over-counted with a cDNA template. TCRB CDR3s from Type 1 diabetes patients were moderately but significantly shorter in all four CD4+ subsets.

The origin of this receptor is a woman younger than 30 in good health. The chain joins TRBV28 to TRBJ1-5; D perhaps matches TRBD1 (5 bases). Sequencing input: naive CD4+ T cells from blood. The CDR3 loop is CASQGYSNQPQHF. CDR3 nucleotides: TGTGCCAGCCAGGGCTATAGCAATCAGCCCCAGCATTTT.